This TCR beta chain is drawn from a study of shared clonotypes between healthy human individuals. V was trimmed by 2 bases and J by 2 bases, leaving 6 bases between them. CDR3 length: 13 amino acids. Germline CDR1 reads SGDLS; CDR2 reads YYNGEE. CD4+ cells yielded CD45RA+ naive and CD45RA-negative memory subsets. This clone was seen only once. Antigen specificity is unknown. The same CDR3 arises from other DNA sequences in this sample as well. Sequencing was at deep level. Method: immunoSEQ multiplex PCR; TCRdb's copy keeps in-frame clones and lacks some. The sample includes 1,500,000 or so clones, roughly 96% seen only once; the top ten take 1% to 1.5%. Study outcomes and limitations: Naive CD4 clonotypes were shared across a few donors at around 5%. Richness estimates generally favored naive over memory subsets.

Source material: naive CD4+ T cells sorted from blood. Subset: CD45RA+ positively selected. This chain links TRBV9 with TRBJ2-3; D is ambiguous. This receptor was taken from a man aged 30 to 39 in good health. CDR3 DNA sequence: TGTGCCAGCAGCGTCGGAAACACAGATACGCAGTATTTT. Amino acids: CASSVGNTDTQYF. The whole variable domain, remainder taken from reference TRBV9 and TRBJ2-3, is DSGVTQTPKHLITATGQRVTLRCSPRSGDLSVYWYQQSLDQGLQFLIQYYNGEERAKGNILERFSAQQFPDLHSELNLSSLELGDSALYFCASSVGNTDTQYFGPGTRLTVL.